A selection of T cell receptor beta chains follows, all from one sample in a study of blood T cells in healthy people across ages. TCRdb independently ran MiXCR on the 5' RACE reads; one entry per CDR3 protein. The sample includes roughly 500,000 distinct CDR3 sequences, about 25% seen only once; the top ten take around 18%. Sequencing used blood. Receptor source: a woman in her seventies in good health. Both conserved end residues are part of each CDR3. A D gene is named only where the DNA matches it firmly. Clone sizes are given selectively: once, few, many, or a class where the clone is expanded.

CDR3	DNA	J	length	D	V	size
CASRAGQGVKTQYF	TGTGCCAGCAGGGCGGGACAAGGGGTGAAGACCCAGTACTTC	TRBJ2-5	14	-	TRBV2	-
CASSQWGTVSDPFF	TGTGCCAGCAGCCAGTGGGGCACTGTCTCTGATCCGTTCTTC	TRBJ2-5	14	-	TRBV3-1	-
CASSLMRTGGAFF	TGTGCCAGCAGTTTAATGAGGACCGGAGGGGCTTTCTTT	TRBJ1-1	13	-	TRBV27	-
CASSQEVKKGEQFF	TGTGCCAGCAGCCAAGAAGTCAAAAAGGGTGAGCAGTTCTTC	TRBJ2-1	14	-	TRBV4-2	few
CASGSGQDGLCWEQYF	TGTGCCAGCGGTTCAGGACAGGACGGCCTTTGTTGGGAGCAGTACTTC	TRBJ2-7	16	-	TRBV21-1	-
CATSRVQATYEQYF	TGTGCCACCAGCAGGGTTCAGGCAACCTACGAGCAGTACTTC	TRBJ2-7	14	-	TRBV15	-
CSASRDRDDNEQFF	TGCAGTGCCTCCCGGGACAGGGACGACAATGAGCAGTTCTTC	TRBJ2-1	14	TRBD1	TRBV20-1	few
CASSTGGARNEKLFF	TGTGCCAGCAGTACAGGGGGCGCCAGGAATGAAAAACTGTTTTTT	TRBJ1-4	15	TRBD1	TRBV12-3/TRBV12-4	few
CSARDHGHGYGYTF	TGCAGTGCTAGAGATCACGGACATGGCTATGGCTACACCTTC	TRBJ1-2	14	-	TRBV20-1	-
CASSVGPSSIQYF	TGTGCCAGCAGTGTTGGCCCCTCGTCCATTCAGTACTTC	TRBJ2-4	13	-	TRBV2	-
CASSRGDTTNEKLFF	TGTGCCAGCAGCCGAGGGGATACAACTAATGAAAAACTGTTTTTT	TRBJ1-4	15	-	TRBV7-3	-
CSARDPRGGNTGELFF	TGCAGTGCTAGAGACCCCAGGGGAGGGAACACCGGGGAGCTGTTTTTT	TRBJ2-2	16	-	TRBV20-1	-
CASSSPASGGAYEQYF	TGTGCCAGCAGTTCCCCGGCTAGCGGGGGGGCCTACGAGCAGTACTTC	TRBJ2-7	16	TRBD2	TRBV6-2/TRBV6-3	-
CAISESLGGAGNQPQHF	TGTGCCATCAGTGAGTCCTTAGGGGGCGCGGGCAATCAGCCCCAGCATTTT	TRBJ1-5	17	TRBD1	TRBV10-3	-
CASSPQSHLYGYTF	TGTGCCAGCTCACCACAGAGCCACCTTTATGGCTACACCTTC	TRBJ1-2	14	-	TRBV18	many
CASSPDSVNEQFF	TGCGCCAGCAGCCCCGATAGTGTCAATGAGCAGTTCTTC	TRBJ2-1	13	-	TRBV5-1	few
CASSWTKGHSEAFF	TGTGCCAGCAGCTGGACTAAAGGGCATTCTGAAGCTTTCTTT	TRBJ1-1	14	-	TRBV6-1	few
CASSSLRGAAYEQYF	TGTGCCAGCAGCTCCCTGAGGGGGGCGGCCTACGAGCAGTACTTC	TRBJ2-7	15	-	TRBV11-2	few
CASSFSGGANNEQFF	TGCGCCAGCAGCTTTAGCGGGGGGGCTAATAATGAGCAGTTCTTC	TRBJ2-1	15	TRBD2	TRBV5-1	few
CAPYREHNEQFF	TGTGCCCCATACAGGGAACACAATGAGCAGTTCTTC	TRBJ2-1	12	-	TRBV28	-
CASRLGGTDTQYF	TGTGCCAGCAGACTGGGGGGAACAGATACGCAGTATTTT	TRBJ2-3	13	-	TRBV7-2	-
CAISAPTRGTGELFF	TGTGCCATCAGTGCCCCAACCCGGGGAACCGGGGAGCTGTTTTTT	TRBJ2-2	15	-	TRBV10-3	-
CASSLSTGPETQYF	TGCGCCAGCAGCTTGTCAACAGGGCCAGAGACCCAGTACTTC	TRBJ2-5	14	-	TRBV5-1	once
CASSLETDRVNEQFF	TGTGCCAGCAGCTTAGAGACCGACAGGGTCAATGAGCAGTTCTTC	TRBJ2-1	15	TRBD1	TRBV7-9	few
CASSPVRSGAYNSPLHF	TGTGCCAGCAGTCCAGTTCGGTCAGGGGCCTATAATTCACCCCTCCACTTT	TRBJ1-6	17	-	TRBV6-1	few
CASSFRGLYGYTF	TGTGCCAGCAGTTTTCGAGGTCTCTATGGCTACACCTTC	TRBJ1-2	13	-	TRBV27	-
CASSIGGGSAEAFF	TGTGCCAGTAGTATAGGGGGGGGGAGCGCTGAAGCTTTCTTT	TRBJ1-1	14	-	TRBV19	-
CASSPLTLAGANTDTQYF	TGTGCCAGCAGCCCACTAACACTAGCGGGGGCCAACACAGATACGCAGTATTTT	TRBJ2-3	18	TRBD2	TRBV5-6	-
CASSLLGSGQGAGYTF	TGTGCCAGCAGCTTGTTGGGATCGGGACAGGGCGCTGGCTACACCTTC	TRBJ1-2	16	TRBD1	TRBV7-2	-
CSVEDPTVSYEQYF	TGCAGCGTTGAAGACCCGACAGTCTCCTACGAGCAGTACTTC	TRBJ2-7	14	-	TRBV29-1	few
CATSGRSDTQYF	TGTGCCACCAGTGGTAGATCAGATACGCAGTATTTT	TRBJ2-3	12	-	TRBV24-1	-
CSVEGQGFSGELFF	TGCAGCGTTGAGGGACAGGGTTTCTCCGGGGAGCTGTTTTTT	TRBJ2-2	14	TRBD1	TRBV29-1	few
CASSPGLAGDSYEQYF	TGTGCCAGCAGCCCGGGACTAGCGGGGGATTCCTACGAGCAGTACTTC	TRBJ2-7	16	TRBD2	TRBV9	once
CATSDRATTDTQYF	TGTGCCACCAGTGACAGGGCCACCACAGATACGCAGTATTTT	TRBJ2-3	14	-	TRBV24-1	few
CASSASGDLTGELFF	TGCGCCAGCAGCGCAAGCGGGGACCTCACCGGGGAGCTGTTTTTT	TRBJ2-2	15	TRBD2	TRBV4-1	few
CASNPRQGLNYGYTF	TGTGCCAGCAACCCTCGACAGGGCCTCAACTATGGCTACACCTTC	TRBJ1-2	15	TRBD1	TRBV7-2	few
CASSVVSDNSGEQYF	TGTGCCAGCAGTGTTGTTTCGGACAACTCGGGTGAGCAGTACTTC	TRBJ2-7	15	-	TRBV7-2	-
CASSSRISGGADTGELFF	TGTGCCAGCAGTTCTCGGATATCAGGGGGCGCGGACACCGGGGAGCTGTTTTTT	TRBJ2-2	18	TRBD1	TRBV6-2/TRBV6-3	-
CASSLAHRFNEQFF	TGCGCCAGCAGCTTGGCCCATAGGTTTAATGAGCAGTTCTTC	TRBJ2-1	14	-	TRBV5-1	few
CASSETRSGNTIYF	TGTGCCAGCAGTGAAACAAGATCGGGAAACACCATATATTTT	TRBJ1-3	14	-	TRBV6-1	few
CASSQGWGDWGTEAFF	TGCGCCAGCAGCCAGGGGTGGGGGGACTGGGGCACTGAAGCTTTCTTT	TRBJ1-1	16	-	TRBV4-3	-
CSTLQGFTEAFF	TGCAGTACCCTACAGGGGTTCACTGAAGCTTTCTTT	TRBJ1-1	12	TRBD1	TRBV29-1	-
CASSLDYRVGNYGYTF	TGTGCCAGCAGCTTAGACTACAGGGTAGGGAACTATGGCTACACCTTC	TRBJ1-2	16	-	TRBV7-2	many
CASSQGTGSWNTEAFF	TGTGCCAGCAGCCAAGGGACAGGGTCATGGAACACTGAAGCTTTCTTT	TRBJ1-1	16	TRBD1	TRBV4-2	few
CSTLFLGGRGLEQFF	TGCAGCACCCTGTTCTTAGGAGGTCGGGGCTTGGAGCAGTTCTTC	TRBJ2-1	15	-	TRBV29-1	-
CASSENPFIGVIQETQYF	TGTGCCAGCAGTGAAAATCCCTTTATTGGGGTAATCCAGGAGACCCAGTACTTC	TRBJ2-5	18	-	TRBV2	-
CASSQEYRGVNEQFF	TGTGCCAGCAGCCAAGAATATCGGGGGGTCAATGAGCAGTTCTTC	TRBJ2-1	15	TRBD2	TRBV4-2	few
CASSSLGGAQNTIYF	TGTGCCAGCAGTTCCTTAGGGGGCGCGCAAAACACCATATATTTT	TRBJ1-3	15	TRBD1	TRBV6-5	few
CASSPGGAIGTQYF	TGTGCCAGCAGCCCCGGCGGGGCAATTGGGACCCAGTACTTC	TRBJ2-5	14	-	TRBV3-1	few
CAWNTGGSYNEQFF	TGTGCCTGGAATACGGGGGGCTCCTACAATGAGCAGTTCTTC	TRBJ2-1	14	TRBD2	TRBV30	-
CSVDGGVGETQYF	TGCAGCGTTGATGGGGGCGTAGGGGAGACCCAGTACTTC	TRBJ2-5	13	-	TRBV29-1	-
CASSPGTGQTTGELFF	TGTGCCAGCAGCCCTGGGACAGGCCAGACCACCGGGGAGCTGTTTTTT	TRBJ2-2	16	TRBD1	TRBV5-4	-